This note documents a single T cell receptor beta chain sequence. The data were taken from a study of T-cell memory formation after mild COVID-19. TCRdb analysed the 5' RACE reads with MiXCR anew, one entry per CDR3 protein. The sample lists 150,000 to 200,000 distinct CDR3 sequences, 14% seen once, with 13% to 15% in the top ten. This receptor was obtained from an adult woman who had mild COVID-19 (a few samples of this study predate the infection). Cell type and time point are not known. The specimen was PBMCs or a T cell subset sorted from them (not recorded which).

Here the CDR3 reads CASQGAGGNKAFF. The DNA for the CDR3 is TGTGCCAGCCAAGGGGCTGGGGGTAATAAAGCTTTCTTT. The chain uses TRBV7-9 and TRBJ1-1, with D perhaps TRBD1 (5 bases). Trimming stripped 8 bases from V and 9 bases from J, with 19 bases between. The CDR3 is 13 residues long. Germline V lookup: CDR1 SEHNR, CDR2 FQNEAQ (reference sequence).